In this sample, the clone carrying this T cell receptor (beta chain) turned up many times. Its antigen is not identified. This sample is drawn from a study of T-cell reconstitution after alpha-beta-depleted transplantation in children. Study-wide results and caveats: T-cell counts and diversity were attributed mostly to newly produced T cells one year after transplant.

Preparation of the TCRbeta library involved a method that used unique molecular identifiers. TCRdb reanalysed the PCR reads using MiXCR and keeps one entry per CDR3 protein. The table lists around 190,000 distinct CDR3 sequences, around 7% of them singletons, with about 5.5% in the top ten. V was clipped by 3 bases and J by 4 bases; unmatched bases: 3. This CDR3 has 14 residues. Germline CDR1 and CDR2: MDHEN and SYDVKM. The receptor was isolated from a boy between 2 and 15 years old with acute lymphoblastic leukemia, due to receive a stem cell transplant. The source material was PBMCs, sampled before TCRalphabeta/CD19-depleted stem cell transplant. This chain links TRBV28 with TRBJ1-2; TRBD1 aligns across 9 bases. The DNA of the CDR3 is TGTGCCAGCAGTTTGGGACAGGGTGGCTATGGCTACACCTTC. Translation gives CASSLGQGGYGYTF.